The next 22 T cell receptor beta chains were all read from a single sample in a study of vaccination effects on CD4 cells after COVID-19. Antigen-specific CD4+ T cells were expanded with viral peptide pools in the ViraFEST assay before sequencing. Culture proceeded for 10 days, and CD4+ T cells were then isolated. Generated by immunoSEQ multiplex PCR, the TCRdb table keeps only in-frame clones and is missing some. In the table there are about 79,000 clones, 70% to 75% of which are singletons. No antigen is known for these receptors. Material: CD4+ T cells from PBMCs cultured with HCoV-229E spike peptides, obtained before COVID-19 vaccination. The origin of the receptors is a human donor who received a COVID-19 vaccine.

The table lists this clone with a few counts. This sequence joins TRBV5-8 and TRBJ2-5; D is unresolved. The CDR3 is 16 amino acids. Trimming took off 7 bases at V and 1 base at J, with 20 bases between the two ends. In germline, CDR1 is SGHTS, CDR2 YDEGEE. The CDR3, as DNA: TGTGCCAGCCCGACCTCCTTCCTTCGGACCCAAGAGACCCAGTACTTC. Amino acid sequence: CASPTSFLRTQETQYF.

The chain carries TRBV3-1 (or the pseudogene TRBV3-2) and TRBJ2-2; D gene ambiguous. V lost 3 bases and J lost 6, with 8 bases in between. The germline V gene encodes CDR1 LGHDT and CDR2 YNNKEL (reference sequence). The CDR3 is 13 residues long. For the CDR3, the DNA is TGTGCCAGCAGCCATAAAGGTCCCGGGGAGCTGTTTTTT. Its translation: CASSHKGPGELFF.

This chain links TRBV5-1 with TRBJ2-1, with 9 positions matching TRBD1. Trimming at V came to 2 bases and at J to 8 bases, leaving 2 bases not matched to a gene. The CDR3 runs 13 residues. Germline assignment: CDR1 SGHRS and CDR2 YFSETQ. For the CDR3, the DNA is TGCGCCAGCAGCTTACAGGGGGCAGATGAGCAGTTCTTC. This sequence encodes CASSLQGADEQFF. The full variable domain, completed using reference TRBV5-1 and TRBJ2-1, is KAGVTQTPRYLIKTRGQQVTLSCSPISGHRSVSWYQQTPGQGLQFLFEYFSETQRNKGNFPGRFSGRQFSNSRSEMNVSTLELGDSALYLCASSLQGADEQFFGPGTRLTVL.

The rearrangement uses TRBV5-1 and TRBJ2-1; 14 nucleotides match TRBD2. The ends lost 4 bases at V and 8 bases at J; junction bases unmatched: 8. CDR1 is SGHRS and CDR2 is YFSETQ in the germline V gene. CDR3 length: 16 amino acids. The CDR3 spells CASSILTSGGAYEQFF. In nucleotides, the CDR3 is TGCGCCAGCAGCATTTTGACTAGCGGGGGGGCTTATGAGCAGTTCTTC.

V and J are TRBV5-1 and TRBJ1-3; TRBD1 agrees at 7 bases. Trimming removed 4 bases from V and 4 bases from J; junction bases left unmatched: 2. The CDR3 runs 13 residues. Germline V gene data show CDR1 as SGHRS and CDR2 as YFSETQ. CDR3 region: CASSTGQGNTIYF. The CDR3 region has the DNA TGCGCCAGCAGCACGGGACAGGGAAACACCATATATTTT.

The chain combines TRBV5-1 with TRBJ1-4; TRBD1 is a possible D gene (6 bases). CDR1 is SGHRS and CDR2 is YFSETQ in the germline V gene. CDR3 size: 15 residues. V shed 6 bases and J shed 0 bases, with 12 bases lying between them. The CDR3 region has the DNA TGCGCCAGCACGCTAGGGGGTGCAACTAATGAAAAACTGTTTTTT. It translates to CASTLGGATNEKLFF.

This clone was detected only a few times. The chain uses TRBV19 and TRBJ1-2; D unresolved. V was clipped by 6 bases and J by 3 bases, with 11 bases between them. This CDR3 region has 13 residues. CDR1 and CDR2 from the germline V gene are LNHDA and SQIVND (reference sequence). CDR3 nucleotides: TGTGCCAGTAGGAGAGGTGGAGACTATGGCTACACCTTC. Amino acid sequence: CASRRGGDYGYTF.

This clone was seen only once. The chain carries TRBV6-6 and TRBJ2-1; no definite D call. This CDR3 has 11 residues. V dropped 7 bases and J dropped 5 bases, with 6 bases sitting between them. Germline CDR1 MNHNY, CDR2 SVGAGI (reference sequence). CDR3 in amino acids: CASIRNNEQFF. The CDR3 DNA is TGTGCCAGCATACGGAACAATGAGCAGTTCTTC.

The chain is built from TRBV6-5 and TRBJ2-3, with TRBD2 identical over 7 bases. The germline gives CDR1 MNHEY, CDR2 SVGAGI. Trimming took 5 bases from V and 1 from J; bases not matched to a gene: 6. The length of the CDR3 is 15 residues. The CDR3 loop is CASSPGGGRTDTQYF. CDR3 coding DNA: TGTGCCAGCAGTCCGGGGGGAGGGCGCACAGATACGCAGTATTTT.

CDR3 amino acids: CATRTGGYNEQFF. The CDR3 nucleotides read TGTGCCACCCGGACTGGGGGCTACAATGAGCAGTTCTTC. This chain uses TRBV21-1 with TRBJ2-1. TRBV21-1 is noted as a pseudogene. The CDR3 covers 13 residues.

This rearrangement joins TRBV18 to TRBJ1-4; D not resolved. Germline V lookup: CDR1 KGHSH, CDR2 LQKENI. V was trimmed by 6 bases and J by 0 bases, leaving 11 bases between them. The CDR3 extends over 15 amino acids. The CDR3 spells CASSPQTATNEKLFF. In DNA, the CDR3 is TGTGCCAGCTCGCCTCAAACAGCAACTAATGAAAAACTGTTTTTT.

The gene calls are TRBV5-1 and TRBJ2-7, with 8 bases that match TRBD1. J gave up 7 bases and V 1 base, and 10 bases lay outside the gene matches. The CDR3 covers 15 residues. CDR1 is SGHRS and CDR2 is YFSETQ in the germline V gene. This chain's CDR3 is CASSLNAGGLTEQYV. The CDR3 DNA sequence: TGCGCCAGCAGCTTGAACGCAGGGGGCCTGACTGAGCAGTACGTC.

The rearrangement links TRBV10-3 to TRBJ2-7, with D tentatively TRBD2 (5 bases). The CDR3 is made up of 12 amino acids. Germline CDR1 and CDR2: ENHRY and SYGVKD. V was clipped by 9 bases and J by 6 bases, with 15 bases between them. The CDR3 DNA sequence: TGTGCCATAAGGACTGACTCGGGCGAGCAGTACGTC. This gives the protein CAIRTDSGEQYV.

The chain carries TRBV5-6 and TRBJ1-5, with D perhaps matching TRBD1 (5 bases). Germline values: CDR1 SGHDT, CDR2 YYEEEE. The CDR3 contains 18 residues. Trimming took 2 bases from V and 1 from J, leaving 19 bases between them. The CDR3 here is CASSFQGVGLLSNQPQHF. CDR3 coding DNA: TGTGCCAGCAGCTTTCAGGGAGTTGGGTTATTGAGCAATCAGCCCCAGCATTTT.

This clone appeared a few times. The chain has TRBV25-1 and TRBJ1-6, with D perhaps matching TRBD1 (6 bases). The CDR3 has 14 amino acids. With 6 bases removed from V and 5 bases from J, the gap between germline ends came to 11 bases. Looked up from germline, CDR1 is MGHDK and CDR2 is SYGVNS. CDR3 sequence reads: CASSPGQDNSPLHF. The CDR3 DNA reads TGTGCCAGCAGCCCGGGACAAGATAATTCACCCCTCCACTTT.

This chain connects TRBV13 to TRBJ2-1, with 7 bases identical to TRBD2. CDR1 is PRHDT, CDR2 FYEKMQ, per germline (reference sequence). The CDR3 covers 16 residues. V was pared by 5 bases and J by 2 bases, with 9 bases of the junction left unmatched. The DNA of the CDR3 is TGTGCCAGCAGCCCACCTCTCCGGGGGGCCTACAATGAGCAGTTCTTC. Its translation is CASSPPLRGAYNEQFF.

V usage is TRBV9 and J usage is TRBJ2-5; 7 bases line up with TRBD1. Germline V lookup: CDR1 SGDLS, CDR2 YYNGEE. This CDR3 is built from 13 residues. V was pared by 7 bases and J by 5 bases, with 8 bases of the junction left unmatched. In DNA, the CDR3 is TGTGCCAGCGGGGCCCTACAGGGGGAGACCCAGTACTTC. Residues: CASGALQGETQYF.

The gene calls are TRBV11-2 and TRBJ1-1, with D perhaps matching TRBD1 (5 bases). Germline V gene sequence: CDR1 SGHAT, CDR2 FQNNGV. V lost 7 bases and J 1 base, leaving 10 bases between the germline ends. This CDR3 spans 13 amino acids. As DNA, the CDR3 is TGTGCCAGCACCCGGGACGGGAACACTGAAGCTTTCTTT. Protein: CASTRDGNTEAFF.

This rearrangement joins TRBV6-6 to TRBJ1-4; TRBD1 might be the D (5 bases). This CDR3 is built from 13 residues. V was shortened by 2 bases and J by 8 bases, with 9 bases between the two germline ends. Germline V lookup: CDR1 MNHNY, CDR2 SVGAGI (reference sequence). In nucleotides, the CDR3 is TGTGCCAGCAGTTACGGCTCAGGGGAAAAACTGTTTTTT. It specifies CASSYGSGEKLFF.

V gene TRBV7-3 combines with J gene TRBJ2-3, with unresolved D. The CDR3 is 13 residues long. Germline V gene lookup returns CDR1 SGHTA and CDR2 FQGTGA. The germline V and J ends were trimmed by 5 bases and 4 bases, with 10 bases remaining between them. The CDR3 DNA follows: TGTGCCAGCAGCACATCTAGATCAGATACGCAGTATTTT. Translation gives CASSTSRSDTQYF.

V usage is TRBV4-3 and J usage is TRBJ1-2; D uncertain. Trimming took off 4 bases at V and 6 bases at J, with 15 bases between the two ends. Germline CDR1 reads LGHNA; CDR2 reads YSLEER. CDR3 length: 14 residues. The CDR3 here is CASSPRHGLDGYTF. The CDR3 bases are TGCGCCAGCAGCCCGCGGCATGGTTTGGATGGCTACACCTTC.

The chain joins TRBV11-2 to TRBJ1-5, with D hard to call. Germline V lookup: CDR1 SGHAT, CDR2 FQNNGV. This CDR3 has 12 amino acids. Trimming took 4 bases from V and 7 from J, leaving 8 bases between them. As DNA, the CDR3 is TGTGCCAGCAGCTCTCTTGGGCAGCCCCAGCATTTT. This gives the protein CASSSLGQPQHF. Together with reference TRBV11-2 and TRBJ1-5, the CDR3 gives the full variable domain: EAGVAQSPRYKIIEKRQSVAFWCNPISGHATLYWYQQILGQGPKLLIQFQNNGVVDDSQLPKDRFSAERLKGVDSTLKIQPAKLEDSAVYLCASSSLGQPQHFGDGTRLSIL.